Listed here are 3 T cell receptor beta chains from one sample, sequenced in a study of shared clonotypes between healthy human individuals (dated by TCRdb to the early 2020s). Receptor libraries were prepared by the immunoSEQ multiplex PCR assay. TCRdb retrieved this table from immuneACCESS and kept in-frame rearrangements only. Not all clones are present; in checked studies, unresolved V genes account for under half, and no reason is known for the remainder. The sample table shows approximately 350,000 clones, and about 74% are seen once. Approximately 10% of the sample belongs to the ten largest clones. Specimen: memory CD4+ T cells sorted from blood. The cell subset or site tag for this specimen amounts to: CD45RA-negative fraction. The receptors shown here come from a man in his thirties or forties in good health.

This chain links TRBV19 with TRBJ1-1; D uncertain. The CDR3 is 13 residues long. CDR1 and CDR2 from the germline V gene are LNHDA and SQIVND (reference sequence). Trimming took 8 bases from V and 6 from J, leaving 16 bases between them. The chain's CDR3 is CASGLSVGAEAFF. CDR3 nucleotides: TGTGCCAGTGGGTTAAGCGTAGGCGCTGAAGCTTTCTTT. Looking up the rest from reference TRBV19 and TRBJ1-1 gives the full variable domain: DGGITQSPKYLFRKEGQNVTLSCEQNLNHDAMYWYRQDPGQGLRLIYYSQIVNDFQKGDIAEGYSVSREKKESFPLTVTSAQKNPTAFYLCASGLSVGAEAFFGQGTRLTVV.

The chain combines TRBV27 with TRBJ1-1, with 10 bases lining up with TRBD1. This CDR3 contains 14 residues. Germline assignment: CDR1 MNHEY and CDR2 SMNVEV (reference sequence). Trimming cost V 5 bases and J 5 bases; bases outside gene matches: 5. The CDR3 loop reads CASSRQGAFTEAFF. CDR3 coding DNA: TGTGCCAGCAGTCGACAGGGGGCATTTACTGAAGCTTTCTTT.

This clone was picked up one time. The chain uses TRBV5-1 and TRBJ2-7; 10 nucleotides align to TRBD1. The CDR3 runs 20 residues. The ends lost 3 bases at V and 6 bases at J; junction bases unmatched: 24. Germline V gene sequence: CDR1 SGHRS, CDR2 YFSETQ. CDR3 sequence (DNA): TGCGCCAGCAGCTCGAGTCCCGGGACAGGGGTGTCTGGAATGGTTCGCGAGCAGTACTTC. Its translation: CASSSSPGTGVSGMVREQYF.